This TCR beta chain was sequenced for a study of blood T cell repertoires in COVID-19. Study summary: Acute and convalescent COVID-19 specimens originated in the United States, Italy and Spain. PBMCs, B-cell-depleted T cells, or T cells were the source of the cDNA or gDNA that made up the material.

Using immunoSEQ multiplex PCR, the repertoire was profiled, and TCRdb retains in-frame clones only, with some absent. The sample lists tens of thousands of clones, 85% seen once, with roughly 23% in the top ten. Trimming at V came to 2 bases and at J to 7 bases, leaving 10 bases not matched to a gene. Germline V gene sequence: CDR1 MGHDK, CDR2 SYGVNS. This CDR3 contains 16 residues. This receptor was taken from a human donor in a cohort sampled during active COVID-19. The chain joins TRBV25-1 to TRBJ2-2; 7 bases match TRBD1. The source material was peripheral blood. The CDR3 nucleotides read TGTGCCAGCAGTGAAGCTGGGACAGCTGAGTACGGGGAGCTGTTTTTT. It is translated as CASSEAGTAEYGELFF.